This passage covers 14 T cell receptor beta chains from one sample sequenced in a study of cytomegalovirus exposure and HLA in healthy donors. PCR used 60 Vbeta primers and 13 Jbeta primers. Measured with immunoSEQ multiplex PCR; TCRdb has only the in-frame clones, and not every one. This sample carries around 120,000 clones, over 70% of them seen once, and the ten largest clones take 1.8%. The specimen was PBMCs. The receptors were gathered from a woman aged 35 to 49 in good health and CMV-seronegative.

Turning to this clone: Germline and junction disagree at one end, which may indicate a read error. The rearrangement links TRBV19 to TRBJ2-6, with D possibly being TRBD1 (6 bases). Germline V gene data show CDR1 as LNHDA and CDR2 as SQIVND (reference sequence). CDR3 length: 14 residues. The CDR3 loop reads CTSSIGQSNNVLTF. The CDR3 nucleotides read TGTACCAGTAGTATAGGACAGAGCAACAACGTCCTGACTTTC.

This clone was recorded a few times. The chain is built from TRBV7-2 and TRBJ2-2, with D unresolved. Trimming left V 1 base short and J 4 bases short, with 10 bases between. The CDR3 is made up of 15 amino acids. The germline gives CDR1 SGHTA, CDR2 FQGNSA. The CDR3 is CASSLVSRGTGELFF. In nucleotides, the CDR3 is TGTGCCAGCAGCTTAGTTTCTAGAGGCACCGGGGAGCTGTTTTTT.

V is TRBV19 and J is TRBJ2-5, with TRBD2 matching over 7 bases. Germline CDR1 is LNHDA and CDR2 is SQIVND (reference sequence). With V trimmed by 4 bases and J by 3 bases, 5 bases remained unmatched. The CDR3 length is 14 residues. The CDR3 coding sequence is TGTGCCAGTAGTAAAGGGCTAGCGGAAGAGACCCAGTACTTC. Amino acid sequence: CASSKGLAEETQYF.

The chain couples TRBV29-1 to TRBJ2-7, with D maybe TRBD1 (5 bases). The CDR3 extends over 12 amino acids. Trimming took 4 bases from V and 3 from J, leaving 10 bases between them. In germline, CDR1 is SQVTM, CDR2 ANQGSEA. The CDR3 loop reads CSVVSDNYEQYF. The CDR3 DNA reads TGCAGCGTTGTTTCGGACAACTACGAGCAGTACTTC.

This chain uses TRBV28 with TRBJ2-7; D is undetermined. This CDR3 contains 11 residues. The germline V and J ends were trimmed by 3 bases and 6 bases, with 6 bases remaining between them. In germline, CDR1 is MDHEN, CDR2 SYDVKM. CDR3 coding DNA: TGTGCCAGCAGTTTGTCCGGCGAGCAGTACTTC. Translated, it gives CASSLSGEQYF.

CDR3 protein: CASSSQRARGETQYF. The CDR3 nucleotides read TGTGCCAGCAGCTCACAGAGGGCTAGAGGAGAGACCCAGTACTTC. The chain recombines TRBV7-2 with TRBJ2-5, with D tentatively TRBD2 (5 bases). V lost 4 bases and J lost 4, with 16 bases in between. This CDR3 comprises 15 residues. CDR1 and CDR2 (germline): SGHTA, FQGNSA.

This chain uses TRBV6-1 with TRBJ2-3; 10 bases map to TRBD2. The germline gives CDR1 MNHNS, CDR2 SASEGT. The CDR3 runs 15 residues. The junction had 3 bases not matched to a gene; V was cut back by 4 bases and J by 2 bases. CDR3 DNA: TGTGCCAGCAGTGGGCTAGCGGGAGACACAGATACGCAGTATTTT. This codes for CASSGLAGDTDTQYF.

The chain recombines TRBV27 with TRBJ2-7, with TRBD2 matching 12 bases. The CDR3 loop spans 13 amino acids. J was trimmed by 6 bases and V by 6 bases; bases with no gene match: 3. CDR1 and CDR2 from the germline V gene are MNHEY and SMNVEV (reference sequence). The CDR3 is CASRLAGGAEQYF. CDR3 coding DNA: TGTGCCAGCAGACTAGCGGGAGGAGCCGAGCAGTACTTC.

The CDR3 bases are TGTGCCTGGAGCAGAACAGGGGGGACTGAAGCTTTCTTT. This translates into CAWSRTGGTEAFF. This sequence joins TRBV30 and TRBJ1-1; TRBD1 matches at 8 bases. This CDR3 region has 13 residues. Germline assignment: CDR1 GTSNPN and CDR2 SVGIG (reference sequence). V dropped 3 bases and J dropped 5; count of bases not matched to a gene: 5.

In DNA form, the CDR3 reads TGTGCCAGCAGTCTACCGAGGGGCACAGATACGCAGTATTTT. Its protein is CASSLPRGTDTQYF. The V gene is TRBV25-1, the J gene TRBJ2-3; TRBD2 is a possible D gene (5 bases). The CDR3 loop spans 14 amino acids. CDR1 is MGHDK and CDR2 is SYGVNS in the germline V gene. V lost 5 bases, J lost 1 base, and 10 bases lay in between.

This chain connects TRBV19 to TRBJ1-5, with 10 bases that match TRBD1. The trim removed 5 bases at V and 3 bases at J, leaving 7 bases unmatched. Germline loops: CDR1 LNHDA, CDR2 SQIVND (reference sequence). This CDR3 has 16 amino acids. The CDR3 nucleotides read TGTGCCAGTAGTCCCCGGACAGGGGGAAACAATCAGCCCCAGCATTTT. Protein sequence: CASSPRTGGNNQPQHF.

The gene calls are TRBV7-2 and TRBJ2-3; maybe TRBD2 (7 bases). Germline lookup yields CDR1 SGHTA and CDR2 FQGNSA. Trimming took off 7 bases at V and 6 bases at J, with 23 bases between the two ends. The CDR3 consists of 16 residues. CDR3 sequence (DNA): TGTGCCAGCACTAAGGCCGGGGGGCCCGCGGGGGATACGCAGTATTTT. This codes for CASTKAGGPAGDTQYF.

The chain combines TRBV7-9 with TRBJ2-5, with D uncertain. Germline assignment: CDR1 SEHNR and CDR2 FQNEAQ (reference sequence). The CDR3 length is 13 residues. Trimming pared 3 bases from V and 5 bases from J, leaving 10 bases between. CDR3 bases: TGTGCCAGCAGCTTTCCAGGAACCGAGACCCAGTACTTC. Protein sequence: CASSFPGTETQYF.

The CDR3 nucleotides are TGTGCCAGCAGTAGAGCTAGACTAGCCCCCGAGCAGTACTTC. Protein sequence: CASSRARLAPEQYF. The chain recombines TRBV6-5 with TRBJ2-7; 7 nucleotides match TRBD2. Germline loops: CDR1 MNHEY, CDR2 SVGAGI. The CDR3 length is 14 residues. V dropped 5 bases and J dropped 6; count of bases not matched to a gene: 10.